The T cell receptor beta chain described here comes from a study of blood T cell repertoires in COVID-19. V lost 4 bases to trimming and J lost 3 bases; unmatched junction nucleotides: 6. Germline V lookup: CDR1 SGHKS, CDR2 YYEKEE (reference sequence). This CDR3 contains 15 residues. Profiling relied on immunoSEQ multiplex PCR, and the TCRdb table lists in-frame clones only, not all of them. The sample consists of tens of thousands of clones, around four fifths of them appearing once. The clonotype comes from a human donor in a cohort sampled during active COVID-19. The V call is TRBV5-5, the J call TRBJ2-7, with 11 bases fitting TRBD2. The sample comprised peripheral blood. The CDR3 is CASSALAGANYEQYF. As DNA, the CDR3 is TGTGCCAGCAGCGCACTAGCGGGGGCGAACTACGAGCAGTACTTC.